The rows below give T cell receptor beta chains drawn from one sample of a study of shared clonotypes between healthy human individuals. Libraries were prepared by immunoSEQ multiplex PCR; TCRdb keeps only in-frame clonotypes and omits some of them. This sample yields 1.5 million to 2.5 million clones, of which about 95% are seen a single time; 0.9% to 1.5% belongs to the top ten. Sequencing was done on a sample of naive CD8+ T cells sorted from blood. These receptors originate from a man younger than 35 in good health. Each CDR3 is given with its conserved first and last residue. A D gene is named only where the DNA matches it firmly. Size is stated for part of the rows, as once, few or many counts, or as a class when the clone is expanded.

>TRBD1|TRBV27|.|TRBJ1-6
TGTGCCAGCAGTACAGGGGGCTCACCCCTCCACTTT
CASSTGGSPLHF
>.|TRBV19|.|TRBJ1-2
TGTGCCAGCGCGACCTTGGGAGATGGCTACACCTTC
CASATLGDGYTF
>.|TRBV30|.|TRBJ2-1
TGTGCCTGGAGTGTAGGGGCAAGCTCCTACAATGAGCAGTTCTTC
CAWSVGASSYNEQFF
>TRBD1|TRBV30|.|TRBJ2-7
TGTGCCTGGAGCGAGGGGACAGAGGGCGGGTACGAGCAGTACTTC
CAWSEGTEGGYEQYF
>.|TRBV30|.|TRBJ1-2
TGTGCCTGGAGGAGCACGGGCTACGGCTACACCTTC
CAWRSTGYGYTF
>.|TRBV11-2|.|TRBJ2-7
TGTGCCAGCAGCTTAGGGAGGGTGGGCTACGAGCAGTACTTC
CASSLGRVGYEQYF
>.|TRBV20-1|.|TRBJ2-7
TGCAGTGCTGGGCTAGGGGGGGAGCAGTACTTC
CSAGLGGEQYF
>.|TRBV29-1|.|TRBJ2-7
TGCAGCGTTGAAGGCAGGGCCCACGAGCAGTACTTC
CSVEGRAHEQYF
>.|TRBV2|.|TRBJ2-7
TGTGCCAGCAGTGAAAATAGTGGAGGGAACTACGAGCAGTACTTC
CASSENSGGNYEQYF
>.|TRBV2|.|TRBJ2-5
TGTGCCAGCAGTGACGACGGGGCGTACCAAGAGACCCAGTACTTC
CASSDDGAYQETQYF
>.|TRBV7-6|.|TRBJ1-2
TGTGCCAGCAGCTTAGAACCAGGGGACAACTATGGCTACACCTTC
CASSLEPGDNYGYTF
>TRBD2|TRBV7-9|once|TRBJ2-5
TGTGCCAGCAGCTCCCCGGGCCAGCGGGAGGGGGAAGAGACCCAGTACTTC
CASSSPGQREGEETQYF
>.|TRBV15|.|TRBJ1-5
TGTGCCACCAGCAGGGGGCCGTTCGATAGCAATCAGCCCCAGCATTTT
CATSRGPFDSNQPQHF
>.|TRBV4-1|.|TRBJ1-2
TGCGCCAGCAGCCAAGGGAGAGATGGCTACACCTTC
CASSQGRDGYTF
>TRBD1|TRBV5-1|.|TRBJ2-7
TGCGCCAGCAGCTTTACAGGGGGTCACTACGAGCAGTACTTC
CASSFTGGHYEQYF
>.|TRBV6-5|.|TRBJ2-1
TGTGCCAGCAGTTACTCCCGGTTTGGACAGCAGTTCTTC
CASSYSRFGQQFF
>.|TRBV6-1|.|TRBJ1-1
TGTGCCAGCAGTGAAGGTTTTTCTGGAAGGGGCCCTGGAGTGGGTGAAGCTTTCTTT
CASSEGFSGRGPGVGEAFF
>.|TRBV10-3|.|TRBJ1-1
TGTGCCATCAGTGAGTCGTTGCTAACTGAAGCTTTCTTT
CAISESLLTEAFF
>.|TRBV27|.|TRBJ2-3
TGTGCCAGCAGTTTACTCGCCGTTCCTAGCACAGATACGCAGTATTTT
CASSLLAVPSTDTQYF
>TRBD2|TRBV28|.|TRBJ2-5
TGTGCCAGCAGTTTGGATCTAGCGGGGGGGTTCCAAGAGACCCAGTACTTC
CASSLDLAGGFQETQYF
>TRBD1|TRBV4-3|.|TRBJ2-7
TGCGCCAGCAGCCAAGACCGACAGGGGGTTGGCGAGCAGTACTTC
CASSQDRQGVGEQYF
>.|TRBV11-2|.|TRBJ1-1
TGTGCCAGCAGCTTAACGACTGGTTCTGAAGCTTTCTTT
CASSLTTGSEAFF
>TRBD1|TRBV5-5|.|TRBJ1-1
TGTGCCAGCAGCTTCCTGACAGGGGTTTTTTGGATCTTT
CASSFLTGVFWIF
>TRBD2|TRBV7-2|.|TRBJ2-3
TGTGCCAGCAGCTTAGACGTAGCGGGGTTCACAGATACGCAGTATTTT
CASSLDVAGFTDTQYF
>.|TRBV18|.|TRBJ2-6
TGTGCCAGCTCATCTCTCAAACTGGGCAAAATCTCTGGGGCCAACGTCCTGACTTTC
CASSSLKLGKISGANVLTF
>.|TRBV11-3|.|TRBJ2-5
TGTGCCAGCAGCTTAGGGCCTGAGACCCAGTACTTC
CASSLGPETQYF
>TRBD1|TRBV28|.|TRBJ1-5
TGTGCCAGCAGTTGGGGGACAGGCAGCAATCAGCCCCAGCATTTT
CASSWGTGSNQPQHF
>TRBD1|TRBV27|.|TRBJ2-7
TGTGCCAGCAGTCCGCAATCGGGACAGTTCTACGAGCAGTACTTC
CASSPQSGQFYEQYF
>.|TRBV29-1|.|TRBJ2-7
TGCAGCGCATCAGGGGTTTCTCTACGAGTGCAGTACTTC
CSASGVSLRVQYF
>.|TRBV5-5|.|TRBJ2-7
TGTGCCAGCAGCATGGAGGGTGGCGAGCAGTACTTC
CASSMEGGEQYF
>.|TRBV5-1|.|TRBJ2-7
TGCGCCAGCAGCTTGGCATTAGCGGACTCCTACGAGCAGTACTTC
CASSLALADSYEQYF
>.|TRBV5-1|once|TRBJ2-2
TGCGCCAGCAGTGGGGACTCCCCCAAACTCAACACCGGGGAGCTGTTTTTT
CASSGDSPKLNTGELFF
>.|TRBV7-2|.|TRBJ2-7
TGTGCCAGCAGCTTAGCTATCGCCTACGAGCAGTACTTC
CASSLAIAYEQYF
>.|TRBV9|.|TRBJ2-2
TGTGCCAGCAGCGGTCAGCTGGCCGGGGAGCTGTTTTTT
CASSGQLAGELFF
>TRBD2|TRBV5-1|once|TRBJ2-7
TGCGCCAGCAGCTTATGGACTAGCGGGGATGGAACCTACGAGCAGTACTTC
CASSLWTSGDGTYEQYF
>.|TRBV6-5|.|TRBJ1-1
TGTGCCAGCAGTTACGGGATGGGCACTGAAGCTTTCTTT
CASSYGMGTEAFF
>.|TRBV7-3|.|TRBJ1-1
TGTGCCAGCAGCTTATCGTCTGCAGGCGAAGCTTTCTTT
CASSLSSAGEAFF
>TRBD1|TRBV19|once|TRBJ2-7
TGTGCCAGTAGTTTCGGACAGGGGGGAACCTACGAGCAGTACTTC
CASSFGQGGTYEQYF
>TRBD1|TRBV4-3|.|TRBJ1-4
TGCGCCAGCAGCCAAGATAGTTTGGTGGGGACAGGGCAAGAAAAACTGTTTTTT
CASSQDSLVGTGQEKLFF
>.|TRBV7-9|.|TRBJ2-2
TGTGCCAGCAGCTTAGAGGGACTGGCTAGCGCGAACACCGGGGAGCTGTTTTTT
CASSLEGLASANTGELFF
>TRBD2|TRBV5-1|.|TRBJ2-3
TGCGCCAGCAGCGGGGGAAAAGCGGGGTACACAGATACGCAGTATTTT
CASSGGKAGYTDTQYF
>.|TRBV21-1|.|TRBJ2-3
TGTGCCAGCAGCCTACAAGGGGGAGCTAGCGGGAGACCCGGCGCAGATACGCAGTATTTT
CASSLQGGASGRPGADTQYF
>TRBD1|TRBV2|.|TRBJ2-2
TGTGCCAGCAGTGAAGACAGGGGTTGGGGGGAGCTGTTTTTT
CASSEDRGWGELFF
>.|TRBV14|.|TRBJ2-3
TGTGCCAGCAGCCAAGAAGGGACTTCCACAGATACGCAGTATTTT
CASSQEGTSTDTQYF
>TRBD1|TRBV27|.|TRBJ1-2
TGTGCCAGCAGTTCTACAGCGGCAGGGGGAGACTATGGCTACACCTTC
CASSSTAAGGDYGYTF
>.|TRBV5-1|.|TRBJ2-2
TGCGCCAGCAGCTTTTATACACAGCCGAACACCGGGGAGCTGTTTTTT
CASSFYTQPNTGELFF
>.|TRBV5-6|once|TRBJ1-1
TGTGCCAGCAGCGGAGGCGTTTTGGACACTGAAGCTTTCTTT
CASSGGVLDTEAFF
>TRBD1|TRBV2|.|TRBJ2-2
TGTGCCAGCAGTTCACAACAGGGGGCGGGCACCGGGGAGCTGTTTTTT
CASSSQQGAGTGELFF